This is a list of T cell receptor beta chains from one sample in a study of cytomegalovirus exposure and HLA in healthy donors. Sequencing used immunoSEQ multiplex PCR; TCRdb keeps in-frame clones, though not all of them. The sample contains roughly 160,000 clones, 70% to 85% of which appear only once. The material sequenced was PBMCs. All receptors come from a man aged 25 to 45 in good health and CMV-seropositive. Each CDR3 is given with its conserved first and last residue. D genes are given only for firm matches. Size tells how often a clone was seen (once, few, many) or the class of an expanded clone, and some rows leave it out.

abundance	d_gene	v_gene	len	j_gene	CDR3aa	CDR3nt
-	-	TRBV25-1	18	TRBJ1-5	CASSDPLFRDDSNQPQHF	TGTGCCAGCAGTGACCCTCTTTTCCGGGATGATAGCAATCAGCCCCAGCATTTT
-	TRBD1	TRBV12-5	20	TRBJ2-3	CASGLALPGQGHRSTDTQYF	TGTGCTAGTGGTTTGGCCCTTCCGGGACAGGGACATCGGAGCACAGATACGCAGTATTTT
-	TRBD2	TRBV5-1	15	TRBJ2-3	CASSLVLAGVDTQYF	TGCGCCAGCAGCTTGGTACTAGCGGGGGTAGATACGCAGTATTTT
-	TRBD2	TRBV6-1	15	TRBJ2-1	CASRRTSGGENEQFF	TGTGCCAGCAGGAGGACTAGCGGGGGGGAGAATGAGCAGTTCTTC
-	TRBD2	TRBV28	12	TRBJ2-7	CASSLLAGEQYF	TGTGCCAGCAGTTTATTAGCGGGGGAGCAGTACTTC
-	TRBD2	TRBV28	16	TRBJ2-7	CASSSPSGGASYEQYF	TGTGCCAGCAGTTCCCCTAGCGGGGGGGCTTCCTACGAGCAGTACTTC
few	-	TRBV4-1	16	TRBJ2-7	CASSQDGTGTSYEQYF	TGCGCCAGCAGCCAAGATGGAACAGGGACATCCTACGAGCAGTACTTC
-	-	TRBV27	12	TRBJ2-2	CASRSLAGELFF	TGTGCCAGCAGGTCACTGGCCGGGGAGCTGTTTTTT
few	-	TRBV7-9	12	TRBJ2-7	CASSSGQPEQYF	TGTGCCAGCAGCTCCGGACAACCCGAGCAGTACTTC
-	-	TRBV4-1	16	TRBJ2-7	CASSHAGDSISYEQYF	TGCGCCAGCAGCCACGCTGGTGACTCCATCTCCTACGAGCAGTACTTC
-	TRBD1	TRBV5-1	14	TRBJ1-2	CASSLETGGRSYTF	TGCGCCAGCAGCTTGGAGACAGGGGGCCGAAGCTACACCTTC
once	TRBD1	TRBV5-1	14	TRBJ2-5	CASRYGQEKETQYF	TGCGCCAGCAGATATGGACAGGAGAAAGAGACCCAGTACTTC